The subject of this entry is one TCR beta chain. The V end was cut by 0 bases, the J end by 0 bases, with 18 bases between. The CDR3 has 19 amino acids. Germline V lookup: CDR1 MNHEY, CDR2 SVGEGT. Assay used: immunoSEQ multiplex PCR; TCRdb lists only in-frame clones, some missing. The sample records 200,000 or so clones, around four fifths being singletons. This sample was taken from a study of blood T cell repertoires in COVID-19. On the study more broadly: From T cells, B-cell-depleted T cells, or PBMCs came the material, which was cDNA or gDNA.

Recruited during active infection, patients (from Seattle) were subsequently followed longitudinally. This receptor was identified in a woman of 80 years or more with COVID-19, enrolled during active disease. The chain employs TRBV6-2 or TRBV6-3 and TRBJ2-1; D perhaps matches TRBD2 (6 bases). The sample was peripheral blood. CDR3 sequence: CASSYSREIRVGSYNEQFF. CDR3 DNA: TGTGCCAGCAGTTACTCCCGGGAGATACGGGTTGGCTCCTACAATGAGCAGTTCTTC.